A selection of T cell receptor beta chains follows, all from one sample in a study of regulatory T cells in long-lasting Graves disease. Each CDR3 protein is one row after TCRdb ran MiXCR on the multiplex PCR reads. The repertoire holds roughly 260,000 distinct CDR3 sequences, under 20% seen once, with roughly 15% in the top ten. Another study also made use of these data, one on T cells in Graves' hyperthyroidism and ophthalmopathy.

Sequences were derived from peripheral blood mononuclear cells (PBMCs), sampled at new diagnosis, from a patient treated with antithyroid drugs. The origin of the receptors is a woman aged 25 to 39 with Graves disease. Both conserved end residues are part of each CDR3. Each record gives: D gene, J gene, V gene, clone size, CDR3 protein, CDR3 DNA. The D gene is left open where the match is weak. Only some rows state a clone size, as once, few, many or a class for expanded clones.

NA	TRBJ1-1	TRBV20-1	many	CSANLTEAFF	TGCAGTGCTAATTTAACTGAAGCTTTCTTT
TRBD2	TRBJ2-1	TRBV20-1	many	CSASIGLAVYNEQFF	TGCAGTGCTAGTATAGGACTAGCGGTTTACAATGAGCAGTTCTTC
NA	TRBJ2-7	TRBV11-2	NA	CASSLDLERGNSYEQYF	TGTGCCAGCAGCTTAGATTTGGAACGGGGAAACTCCTACGAGCAGTACTTC
NA	TRBJ2-7	TRBV28	few	CASSLPQIEQYF	TGTGCCAGCAGTTTACCACAGATCGAGCAGTACTTC
NA	TRBJ1-1	TRBV6-1	NA	CATTTYTEAFF	TGTGCCACCACAACTTACACTGAAGCTTTCTTT
NA	TRBJ2-3	TRBV6-1	many	CASSEEYGDTQYF	TGTGCCAGCAGTGAAGAATACGGGGATACGCAGTATTTT
TRBD2	TRBJ2-3	TRBV7-2	NA	CASGFPRTSVSTDTQYF	TGTGCCAGCGGCTTCCCCCGGACTAGCGTGAGCACAGATACGCAGTATTTT
NA	TRBJ2-7	TRBV20-1	NA	CSASRRGTLPYEQYF	TGCAGTGCTAGTCGACGGGGGACCCTTCCCTACGAGCAGTACTTC
TRBD1	TRBJ1-2	TRBV6-1	many	CASSQKPAGTGEYVYTF	TGTGCCAGCAGTCAAAAACCCGCCGGGACAGGCGAATATGTCTACACCTTC
TRBD2	TRBJ2-1	TRBV7-2	many	CASSFRAGKGEQFF	TGTGCCAGCAGCTTCCGAGCGGGGAAGGGTGAGCAGTTCTTC
TRBD2	TRBJ2-7	TRBV14	NA	CASSQDRWGGRKNEQYF	TGTGCCAGCAGCCAAGATCGATGGGGCGGGAGGAAGAACGAGCAGTACTTC
NA	TRBJ1-3	TRBV20-1	many	CSARDLVAGNTIYF	TGCAGTGCTAGAGATCTTGTAGCTGGAAACACCATATATTTT
NA	TRBJ1-5	TRBV20-1	many	CSARGVTDSNQPQHF	TGCAGTGCTAGAGGGGTGACAGATAGCAATCAGCCCCAGCATTTT
NA	TRBJ2-1	TRBV6-2/TRBV6-3	few	CASSDTLPDEQFF	TGTGCCAGCAGTGATACGCTTCCGGATGAGCAGTTCTTC